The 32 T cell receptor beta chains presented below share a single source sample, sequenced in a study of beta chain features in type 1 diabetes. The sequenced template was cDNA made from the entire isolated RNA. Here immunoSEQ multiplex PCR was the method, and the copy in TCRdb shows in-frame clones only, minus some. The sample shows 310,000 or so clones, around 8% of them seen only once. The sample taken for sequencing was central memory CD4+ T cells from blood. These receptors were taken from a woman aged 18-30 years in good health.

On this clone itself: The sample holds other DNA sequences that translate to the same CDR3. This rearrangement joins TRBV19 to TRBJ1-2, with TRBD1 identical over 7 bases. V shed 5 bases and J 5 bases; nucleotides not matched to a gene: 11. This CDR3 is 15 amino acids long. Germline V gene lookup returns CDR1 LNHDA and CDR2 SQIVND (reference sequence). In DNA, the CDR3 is TGTGCCAGTAGTCCCCGGGACAGTCGGGGGTATGGCTACACCTTC. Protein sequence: CASSPRDSRGYGYTF.

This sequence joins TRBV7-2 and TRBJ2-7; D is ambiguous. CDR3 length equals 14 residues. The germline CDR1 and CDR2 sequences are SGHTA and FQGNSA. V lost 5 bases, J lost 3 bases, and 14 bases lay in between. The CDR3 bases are TGTGCCAGCAGCCATAGTGTAGACCTCTACGAGCAGTACTTC. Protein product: CASSHSVDLYEQYF.

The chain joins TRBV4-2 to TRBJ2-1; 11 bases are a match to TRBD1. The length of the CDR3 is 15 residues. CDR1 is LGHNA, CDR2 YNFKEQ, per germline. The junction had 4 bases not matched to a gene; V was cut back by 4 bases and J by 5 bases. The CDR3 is CASSRGQGGNNEQFF. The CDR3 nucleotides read TGTGCCAGCAGCCGGGGACAGGGGGGAAACAATGAGCAGTTCTTC.

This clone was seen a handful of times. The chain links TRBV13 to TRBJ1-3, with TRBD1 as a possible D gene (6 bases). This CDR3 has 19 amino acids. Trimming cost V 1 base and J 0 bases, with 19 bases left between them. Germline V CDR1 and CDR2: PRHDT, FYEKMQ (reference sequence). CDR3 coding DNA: TGTGCCAGCAGCTTAGAGTTCTGGAGGACAGAATACTCTGGAAACACCATATATTTT. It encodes CASSLEFWRTEYSGNTIYF.

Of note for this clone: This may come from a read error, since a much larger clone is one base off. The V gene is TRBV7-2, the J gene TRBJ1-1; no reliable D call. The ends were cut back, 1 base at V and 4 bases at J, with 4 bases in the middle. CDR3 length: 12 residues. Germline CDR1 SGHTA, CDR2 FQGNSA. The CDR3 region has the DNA TGTGCCAGCAGCTTAGAGCTCACTGAAGCTTTCTTT. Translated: CASSLELTEAFF.

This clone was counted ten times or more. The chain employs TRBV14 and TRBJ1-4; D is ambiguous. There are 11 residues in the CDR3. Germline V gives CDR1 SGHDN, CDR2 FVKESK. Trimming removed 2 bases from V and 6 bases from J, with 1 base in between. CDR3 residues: CASSQYEKLFF. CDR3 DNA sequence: TGTGCCAGCAGCCAATATGAAAAACTGTTTTTT.

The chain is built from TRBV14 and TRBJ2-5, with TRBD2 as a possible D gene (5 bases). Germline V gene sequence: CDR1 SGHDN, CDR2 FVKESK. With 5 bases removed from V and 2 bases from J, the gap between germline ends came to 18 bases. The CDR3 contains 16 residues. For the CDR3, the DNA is TGTGCCAGCAGCGCACACACTAGTTACTATCAAGAGACCCAGTACTTC. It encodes CASSAHTSYYQETQYF.

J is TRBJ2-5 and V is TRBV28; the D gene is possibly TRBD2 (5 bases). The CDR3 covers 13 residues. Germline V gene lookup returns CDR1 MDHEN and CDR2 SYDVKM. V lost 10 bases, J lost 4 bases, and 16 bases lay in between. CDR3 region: CATRAGGGETQYF. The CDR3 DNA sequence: TGTGCCACCCGAGCCGGAGGAGGAGAGACCCAGTACTTC.

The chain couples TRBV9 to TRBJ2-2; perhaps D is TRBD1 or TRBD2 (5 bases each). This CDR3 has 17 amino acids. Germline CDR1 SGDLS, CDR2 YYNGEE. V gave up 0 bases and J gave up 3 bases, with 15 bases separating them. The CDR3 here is CASSVEHPGPYTGELFF. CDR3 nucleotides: TGTGCCAGCAGCGTAGAACATCCGGGACCCTACACCGGGGAGCTGTTTTTT.

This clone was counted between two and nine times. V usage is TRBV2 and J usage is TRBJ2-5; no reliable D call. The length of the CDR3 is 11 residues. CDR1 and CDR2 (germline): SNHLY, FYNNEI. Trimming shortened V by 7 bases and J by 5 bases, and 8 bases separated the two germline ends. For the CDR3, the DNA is TGTGCCAGCACAGCTCAGGAGACCCAGTACTTC. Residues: CASTAQETQYF.

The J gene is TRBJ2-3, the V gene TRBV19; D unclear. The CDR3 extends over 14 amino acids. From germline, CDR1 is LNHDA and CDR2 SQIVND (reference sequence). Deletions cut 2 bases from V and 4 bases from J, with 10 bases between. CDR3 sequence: CASSILSDADTQYF. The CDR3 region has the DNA TGTGCCAGTAGTATATTGTCGGACGCAGATACGCAGTATTTT.

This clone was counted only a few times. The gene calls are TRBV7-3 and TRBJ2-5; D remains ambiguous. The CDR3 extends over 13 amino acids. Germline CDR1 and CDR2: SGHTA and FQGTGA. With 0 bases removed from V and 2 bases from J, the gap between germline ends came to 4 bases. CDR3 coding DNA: TGTGCCAGCAGCTTAACACTACAAGAGACCCAGTACTTC. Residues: CASSLTLQETQYF.

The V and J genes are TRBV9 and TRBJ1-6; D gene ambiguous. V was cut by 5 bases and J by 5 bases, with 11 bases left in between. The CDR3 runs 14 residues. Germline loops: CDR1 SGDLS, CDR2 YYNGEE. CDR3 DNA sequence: TGTGCCAGCAGAAGGAACACCGATAATTCACCCCTCCACTTT. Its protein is CASRRNTDNSPLHF.

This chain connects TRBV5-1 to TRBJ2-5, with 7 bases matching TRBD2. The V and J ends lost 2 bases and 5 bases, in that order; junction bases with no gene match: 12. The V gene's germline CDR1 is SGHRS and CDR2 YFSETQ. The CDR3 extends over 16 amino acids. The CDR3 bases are TGCGCCAGCAGCTTTCCCGCGGGGGATGTTGGGGAGACCCAGTACTTC. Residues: CASSFPAGDVGETQYF.

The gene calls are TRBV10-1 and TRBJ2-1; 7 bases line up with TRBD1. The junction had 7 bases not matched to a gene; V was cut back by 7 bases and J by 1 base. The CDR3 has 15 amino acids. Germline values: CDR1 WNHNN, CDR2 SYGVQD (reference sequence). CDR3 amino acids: CASNGTGASYNEQFF. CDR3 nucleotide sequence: TGCGCCAGCAACGGTACAGGGGCATCCTACAATGAGCAGTTCTTC.

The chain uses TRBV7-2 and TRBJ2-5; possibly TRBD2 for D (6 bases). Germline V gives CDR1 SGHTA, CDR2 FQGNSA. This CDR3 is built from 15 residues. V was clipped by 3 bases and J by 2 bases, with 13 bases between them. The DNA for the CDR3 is TGTGCCAGCAGCTTCGGGGGAGCGCGACAAGAGACCCAGTACTTC. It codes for CASSFGGARQETQYF.

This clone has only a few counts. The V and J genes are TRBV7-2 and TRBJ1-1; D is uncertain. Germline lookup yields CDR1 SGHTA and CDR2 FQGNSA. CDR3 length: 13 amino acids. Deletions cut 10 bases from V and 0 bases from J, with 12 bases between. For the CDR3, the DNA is TGTGCCACCCGCAGACTAATGAACACTGAAGCTTTCTTT. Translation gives CATRRLMNTEAFF.

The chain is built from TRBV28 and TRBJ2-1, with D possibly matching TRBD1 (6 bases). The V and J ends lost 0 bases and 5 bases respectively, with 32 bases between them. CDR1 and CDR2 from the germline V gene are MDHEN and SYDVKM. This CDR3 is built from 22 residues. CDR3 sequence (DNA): TGTGCCAGCAGTTTATGGGGGGCTCAGGGGCGACTCATTCCAACGCCCCACAATGAGCAGTTCTTC. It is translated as CASSLWGAQGRLIPTPHNEQFF.

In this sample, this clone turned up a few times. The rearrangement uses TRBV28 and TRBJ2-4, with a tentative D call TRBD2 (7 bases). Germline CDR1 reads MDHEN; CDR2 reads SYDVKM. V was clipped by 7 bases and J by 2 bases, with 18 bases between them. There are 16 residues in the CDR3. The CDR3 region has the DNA TGTGCCAGCACGGAGGGAGGGGGTGTCTCCAAAAACATTCAGTACTTC. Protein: CASTEGGGVSKNIQYF.

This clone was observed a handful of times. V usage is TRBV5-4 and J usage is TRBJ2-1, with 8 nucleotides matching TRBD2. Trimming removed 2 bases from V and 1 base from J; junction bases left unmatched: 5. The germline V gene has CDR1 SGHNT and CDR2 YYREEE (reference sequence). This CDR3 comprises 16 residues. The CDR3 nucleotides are TGTGCCAGCAGCTTCAACAGCGGGAGTTCCTACAATGAGCAGTTCTTC. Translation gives CASSFNSGSSYNEQFF.

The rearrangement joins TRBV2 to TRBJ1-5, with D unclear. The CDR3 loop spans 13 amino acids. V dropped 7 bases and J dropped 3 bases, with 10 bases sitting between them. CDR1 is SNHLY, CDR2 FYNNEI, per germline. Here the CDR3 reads CASTEDLNQPQHF. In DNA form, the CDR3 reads TGTGCCAGCACAGAAGATCTCAATCAGCCCCAGCATTTT.

CDR3 in DNA: TGTGCCAGTACCTCACGCACGGCACAGGACTTTGGAAAACTGTTTTTT. Translation: CASTSRTAQDFGKLFF. This rearrangement joins TRBV19 to TRBJ1-4, with TRBD1 as a possible D gene (5 bases). The V end was cut by 7 bases, the J end by 10 bases, with 25 bases between. Germline V gives CDR1 LNHDA, CDR2 SQIVND (reference sequence). The CDR3 is 16 residues long.

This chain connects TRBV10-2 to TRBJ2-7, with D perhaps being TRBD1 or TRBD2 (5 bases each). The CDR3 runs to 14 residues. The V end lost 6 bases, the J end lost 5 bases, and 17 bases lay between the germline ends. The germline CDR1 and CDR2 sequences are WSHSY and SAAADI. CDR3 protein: CASSTPPLGDEQYF. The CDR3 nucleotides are TGCGCCAGCAGCACACCCCCACTGGGGGACGAGCAGTACTTC.

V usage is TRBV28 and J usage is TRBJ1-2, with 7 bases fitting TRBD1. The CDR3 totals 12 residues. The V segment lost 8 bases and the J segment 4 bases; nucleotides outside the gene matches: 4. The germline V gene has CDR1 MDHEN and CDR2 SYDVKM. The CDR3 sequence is CASASGGYGYTF. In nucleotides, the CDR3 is TGTGCCAGCGCCTCAGGGGGCTATGGCTACACCTTC.

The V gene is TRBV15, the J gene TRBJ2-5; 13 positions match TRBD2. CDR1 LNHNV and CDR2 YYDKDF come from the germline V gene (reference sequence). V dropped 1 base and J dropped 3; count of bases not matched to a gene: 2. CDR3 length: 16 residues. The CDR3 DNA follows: TGTGCCACCAGCAGAGGACTAGCGGGAGGTAAAGAGACCCAGTACTTC. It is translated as CATSRGLAGGKETQYF.

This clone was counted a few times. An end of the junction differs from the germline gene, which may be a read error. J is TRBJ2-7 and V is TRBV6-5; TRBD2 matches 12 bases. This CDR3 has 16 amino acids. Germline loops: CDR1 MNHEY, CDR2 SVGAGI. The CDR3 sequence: CASSYSWTSGKGEQYF. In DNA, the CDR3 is TGTGCCAGCAGCTACTCCTGGACTAGCGGGAAAGGCGAGCAGTACTTC.

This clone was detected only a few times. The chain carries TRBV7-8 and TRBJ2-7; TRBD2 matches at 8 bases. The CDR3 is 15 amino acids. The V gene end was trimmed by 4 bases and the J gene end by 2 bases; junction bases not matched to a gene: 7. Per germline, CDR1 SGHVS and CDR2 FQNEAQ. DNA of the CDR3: TGTGCCAGCAGCTCCCTCGGGGGGGCCCCCTACGAGCAGTACTTC. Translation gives CASSSLGGAPYEQYF.

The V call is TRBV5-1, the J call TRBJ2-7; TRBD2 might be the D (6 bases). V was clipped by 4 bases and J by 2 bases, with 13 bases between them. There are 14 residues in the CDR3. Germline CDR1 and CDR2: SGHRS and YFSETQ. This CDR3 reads CASSPGLLTYEQYF. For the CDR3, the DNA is TGCGCCAGCAGCCCGGGACTCCTTACCTACGAGCAGTACTTC.

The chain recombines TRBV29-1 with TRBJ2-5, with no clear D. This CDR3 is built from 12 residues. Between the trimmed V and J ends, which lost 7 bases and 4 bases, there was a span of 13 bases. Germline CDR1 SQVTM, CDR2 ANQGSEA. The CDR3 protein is CSALSDAETQYF. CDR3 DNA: TGCAGCGCTTTATCGGACGCAGAGACCCAGTACTTC.

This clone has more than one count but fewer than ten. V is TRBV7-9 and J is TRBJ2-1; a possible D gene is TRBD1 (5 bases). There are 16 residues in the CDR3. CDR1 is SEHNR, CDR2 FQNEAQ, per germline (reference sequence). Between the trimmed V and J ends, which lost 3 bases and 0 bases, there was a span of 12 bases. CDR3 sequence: CASSFWTTSSYNEQFF. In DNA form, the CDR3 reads TGTGCCAGCAGCTTTTGGACAACGAGCTCCTACAATGAGCAGTTCTTC.

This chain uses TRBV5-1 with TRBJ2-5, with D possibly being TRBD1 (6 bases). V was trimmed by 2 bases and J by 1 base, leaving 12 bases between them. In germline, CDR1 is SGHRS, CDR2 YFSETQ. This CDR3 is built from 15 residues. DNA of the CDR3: TGCGCCAGCAGCTTCTCAGTAGGGGGCCAAGAGACCCAGTACTTC. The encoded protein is CASSFSVGGQETQYF.

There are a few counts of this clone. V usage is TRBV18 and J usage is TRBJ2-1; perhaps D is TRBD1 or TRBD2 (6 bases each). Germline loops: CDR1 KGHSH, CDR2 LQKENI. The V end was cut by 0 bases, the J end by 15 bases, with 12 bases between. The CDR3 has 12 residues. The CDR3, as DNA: TGTGCCAGCTCACCACCGCAGGGGAGGTGGTTCTTC. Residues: CASSPPQGRWFF.